The text below deals with one T cell receptor beta chain. Germline V gene sequence: CDR1 MDHEN, CDR2 SYDVKM. The CDR3 loop spans 16 amino acids. V shed 3 bases and J 5 bases; nucleotides not matched to a gene: 11. Source study methods: Amplification of reference gene primers provided the estimated nucleated cell counts. Profiled with immunoSEQ multiplex PCR; TCRdb holds only in-frame clones, not every one. V and J calls plus clone size are reproduced from that table; the DNA served to infer D and trimming. Here the sample spans tens of thousands of clones, roughly four fifths being singletons. These data originate in a study of blood T cell repertoires in COVID-19. Study-wide background: The United States, Italy and Spain supplied acute and convalescent COVID-19 samples. From T cells, B-cell-depleted T cells, or PBMCs came the material, which was cDNA or gDNA.

V is TRBV28 and J is TRBJ2-5; 8 bases align to TRBD2. The TCR originated in a human donor in a cohort sampled during active COVID-19. Sequencing input: peripheral blood. The chain's CDR3 is CASSFVASGRLETQYF. The CDR3 DNA sequence: TGTGCCAGCAGTTTCGTCGCTAGCGGGCGTTTGGAGACCCAGTACTTC. The full variable domain, rest sourced from reference TRBV28 and TRBJ2-5, is DVKVTQSSRYLVKRTGEKVFLECVQDMDHENMFWYRQDPGLGLRLIYFSYDVKMKEKGDIPEGYSVSREKKERFSLILESASTNQTSMYLCASSFVASGRLETQYFGPGTRLLVL.